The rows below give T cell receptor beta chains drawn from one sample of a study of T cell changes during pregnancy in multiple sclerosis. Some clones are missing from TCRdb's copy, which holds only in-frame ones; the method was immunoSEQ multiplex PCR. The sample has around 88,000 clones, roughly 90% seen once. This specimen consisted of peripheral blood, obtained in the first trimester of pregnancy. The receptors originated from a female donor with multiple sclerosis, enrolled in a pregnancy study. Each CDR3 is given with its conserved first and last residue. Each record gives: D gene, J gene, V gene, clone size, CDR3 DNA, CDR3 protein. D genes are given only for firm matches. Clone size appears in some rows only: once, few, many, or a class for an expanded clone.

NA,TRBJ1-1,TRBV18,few,TGTGCCAGCTCACTTGAGGAGAACACTGAAGCTTTCTTT,CASSLEENTEAFF
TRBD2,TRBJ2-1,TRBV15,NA,TGTGCCACCAGCAGAGAAGCGGGAGCTAGCTCCTACAATGAGCAGTTCTTC,CATSREAGASSYNEQFF
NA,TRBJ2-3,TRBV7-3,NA,TGTGCCAGCAGCCCAATCGGGGGCACAGATACGCAGTATTTT,CASSPIGGTDTQYF
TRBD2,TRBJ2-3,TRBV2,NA,TGTGCCTGGACTAGCGAGACTGGCCTCAACACAGATACGCAGTATTTT,CAWTSETGLNTDTQYF
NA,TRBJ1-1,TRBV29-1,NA,TGCAGCGTTCACAGGCGCACTGAAGCTTTCTTT,CSVHRRTEAFF
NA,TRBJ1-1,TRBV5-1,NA,TGCGCCAGCGCCTTGGAGGGGCGGAACACTGAAGCTTTCTTT,CASALEGRNTEAFF
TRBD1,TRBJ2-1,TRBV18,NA,TGTGCCAGCTCACCATCAATCGGGACAGGGGGCTATGAGCAGTTCTTC,CASSPSIGTGGYEQFF
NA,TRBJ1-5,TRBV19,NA,TGTGCCAGTAGTATAGATCTAGGTGCCGGAGTCAGCAATCAGCCCCAGCATTTT,CASSIDLGAGVSNQPQHF
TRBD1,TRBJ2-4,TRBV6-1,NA,TGTGCCAGCAGTGAAGCACGGACAGGCCGAGCCAAAAACATTCAGTACTTC,CASSEARTGRAKNIQYF
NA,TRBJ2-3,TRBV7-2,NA,TGTGCCAGCAGCCCCAACACAGATACGCAGTATTTT,CASSPNTDTQYF
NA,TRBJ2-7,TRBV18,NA,TGTGCCAGCTCCACGGGCCAGGGGGGCTCCTACGAGCAGTACTTC,CASSTGQGGSYEQYF
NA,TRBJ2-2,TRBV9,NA,TGTGCCAGCAGCGCGGACTATAATCTTAACGGGGAGCTGTTTTTT,CASSADYNLNGELFF
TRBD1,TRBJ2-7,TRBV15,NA,TGTGCCACGGGTTCCACAGGGGGCACGTACCACGAGCAGTACTTC,CATGSTGGTYHEQYF
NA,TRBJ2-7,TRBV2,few,TGTGCCAGCAAGAGTGAGGGCGAGCAGTACTTC,CASKSEGEQYF
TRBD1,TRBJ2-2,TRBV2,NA,TGTGCCAGCGCCATTACCGGGACAGGAATCGCCGGGGAGCTGTTTTTT,CASAITGTGIAGELFF
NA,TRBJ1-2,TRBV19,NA,TGTGCCAGTAACGAGGCAGCTCGTGGCTATGGCTACACCTTC,CASNEAARGYGYTF
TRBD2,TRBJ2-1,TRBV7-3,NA,TGTGCCAGCAGCACGGGGACTAGCCCGATCAATGAGCAGTTCTTC,CASSTGTSPINEQFF
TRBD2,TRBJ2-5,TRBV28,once,TGTGCCAGCAGCCGGGGAATTGGAGCGGGAGTGCTTGGCGAGACCCAGTACTTC,CASSRGIGAGVLGETQYF
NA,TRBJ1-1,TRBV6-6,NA,TGTGCCAGCAGTTACTCAGGCGGGGGGAACACTGAAGCTTTCTTT,CASSYSGGGNTEAFF
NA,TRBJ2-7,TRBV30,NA,TGTGCCTGGAGCAAAGGGGTCACCAGGTCCTCCTACGAGCAGTACTTC,CAWSKGVTRSSYEQYF
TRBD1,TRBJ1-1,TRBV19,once,TGTGCCAGTAGGCTGACAGGGGGGAACACTGAAGCTTTCTTT,CASRLTGGNTEAFF
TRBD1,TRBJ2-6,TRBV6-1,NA,TGTGCCAGCAGTGGAAGTTCGACAGGGTGGAGCGGGGCCAACGTCCTGACTTTC,CASSGSSTGWSGANVLTF
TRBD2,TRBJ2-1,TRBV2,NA,TGTGCCAGCAGGATGGGGACTAGCGGGACCAATGAGCAGTTCTTC,CASRMGTSGTNEQFF
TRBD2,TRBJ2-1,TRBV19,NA,TGTGCCAGTAGTATGTACGGTGCGGGAGGGGAGCAGTTCTTC,CASSMYGAGGEQFF
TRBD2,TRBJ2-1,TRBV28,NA,TGTGCCAGCAGCATACGCTCCGGGACTAGTCGGAATGAGCAGTTCTTC,CASSIRSGTSRNEQFF
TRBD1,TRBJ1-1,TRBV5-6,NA,TGTGCCAGCAGCTCCCCGGGACAGGGAAGTGGAGCTTTCTTT,CASSSPGQGSGAFF
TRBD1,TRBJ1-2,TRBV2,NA,TGTGCCAGCCATACAGGGGGCCTAGATGGCTACACCTTC,CASHTGGLDGYTF
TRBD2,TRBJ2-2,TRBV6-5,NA,TGTGCCAGCAGTGGGACTAGCGGGAGGGACGGGGAGCTGTTTTTT,CASSGTSGRDGELFF
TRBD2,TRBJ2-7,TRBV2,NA,TGTGCCAGCAGTAAGCTCTCTAGCGGGAGTAGGTACGAGCAGTACTTC,CASSKLSSGSRYEQYF
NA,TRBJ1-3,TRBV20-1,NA,TGCAGTGCAGGGGTAGGGAACACCATATATTTT,CSAGVGNTIYF
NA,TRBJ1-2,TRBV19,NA,TGTGCCAGTAACCCACTCGGGGGAGCCTATGGCTACACCTTC,CASNPLGGAYGYTF
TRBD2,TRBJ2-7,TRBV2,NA,TGTGCCAGCAGTGCACTGCGGGGGGGCGAGGTATACGAGCAGTACTTC,CASSALRGGEVYEQYF
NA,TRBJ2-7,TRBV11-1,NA,TGTGCCAGCAGCTTAAAGTCCTCAGGGACATTCTCCTACGAGCAGTACTTC,CASSLKSSGTFSYEQYF
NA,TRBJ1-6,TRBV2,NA,TGTGCCAGCAAGCTCCAGGGTCTGGCACCCCTCCACTTT,CASKLQGLAPLHF
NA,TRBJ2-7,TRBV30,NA,TGTGCCAGAAGCGGAGGGGATGGCTACGAGCAGTACTTC,CARSGGDGYEQYF
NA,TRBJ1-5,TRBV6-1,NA,TGTGCCAGCACATGGCAAGTCAATCAGCCCCAGCATTTT,CASTWQVNQPQHF
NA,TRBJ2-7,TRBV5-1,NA,TGCGCCAGCAGTCCCCGACTTGCGGCTAGAGGCGAGCAGTACTTC,CASSPRLAARGEQYF
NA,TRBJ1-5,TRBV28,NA,TGTGCCAGCATCCCACTCGGGAATCAGCCCCAGCATTTT,CASIPLGNQPQHF
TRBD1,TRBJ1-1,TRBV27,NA,TGTGCCAGCAACCTCACAACAGGGGGCGGTGGAGCTTTCTTT,CASNLTTGGGGAFF
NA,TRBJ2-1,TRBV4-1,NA,TGCGCCAGCAGCCAAGATGGAGCGTCCAATGAGCAGTTCTTC,CASSQDGASNEQFF
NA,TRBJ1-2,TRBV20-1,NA,TGCAGTGCTAGAGATCGTGGCTACACCTTC,CSARDRGYTF
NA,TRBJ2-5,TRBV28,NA,TGTGCCAGCAGTCTTCCTACAGGGCTCGGCGAGACCCAGTACTTC,CASSLPTGLGETQYF
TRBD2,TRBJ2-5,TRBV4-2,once,TGTGCCAGCAGCCCGGGACTAGTCGAAGAGACCCAGTACTTC,CASSPGLVEETQYF
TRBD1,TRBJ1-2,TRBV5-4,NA,TGTGCCAGCAGCTTGGGTGACAGGGAGCCTAACTATGGCTACACCTTC,CASSLGDREPNYGYTF
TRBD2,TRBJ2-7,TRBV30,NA,TGTGCCTGGAGTGATGCTAGCGGGGGCTACGAGCAGTACTTC,CAWSDASGGYEQYF
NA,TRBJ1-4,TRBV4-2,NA,TGTGCCAGCAGCCAAGAGTGGGCCAATAATGAAAAACTGTTTTTT,CASSQEWANNEKLFF
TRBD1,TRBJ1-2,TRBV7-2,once,TGTGCCAGCAGCTCCCCAGGGGGACCTAACTATGGCTACACCTTC,CASSSPGGPNYGYTF
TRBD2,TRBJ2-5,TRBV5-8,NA,TGTGCCAGCAGCCAAGGGACTAGCGGAGTCCAAGAGACCCAGTACTTC,CASSQGTSGVQETQYF
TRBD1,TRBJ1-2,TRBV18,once,TGTGCCAGCTCACACGGGACAGTTGGGATCGGCTACACCTTC,CASSHGTVGIGYTF
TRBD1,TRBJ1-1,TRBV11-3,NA,TGTGCCAGCAGCCCCCTCACAGGGGACACTGAAGCTTTCTTT,CASSPLTGDTEAFF
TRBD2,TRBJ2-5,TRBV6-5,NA,TGTGCCAGCAGTTATGCGACTAGCGGGGGGCAAGAGACCCAGTACTTC,CASSYATSGGQETQYF
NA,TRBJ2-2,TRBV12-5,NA,TGTGCTAGTGGTTTGGCAGGGACCGGGGAGCTGTTTTTT,CASGLAGTGELFF
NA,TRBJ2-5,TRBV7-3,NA,TGTGCCAGCAGCTTAGCTGTACTAGGCCAAGAGACCCAGTACTTC,CASSLAVLGQETQYF
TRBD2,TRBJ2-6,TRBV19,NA,TGTGCCAGTAGATTACTAGCGGGAGGGCCTGGGGCCAACGTCCTGACTTTC,CASRLLAGGPGANVLTF
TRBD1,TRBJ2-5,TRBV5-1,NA,TGCGCCAGCAGCACTGGACAGGGGGGTACGAGGGAGACCCAGTACTTC,CASSTGQGGTRETQYF
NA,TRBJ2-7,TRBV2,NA,TGTGCCAGCAGTCCTATGGGGCAGCGCTCCTACGAGCAGTACTTC,CASSPMGQRSYEQYF
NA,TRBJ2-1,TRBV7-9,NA,TGTGCCAGCAGCTTAGTTGACCGCCTAGGCAATGAGCAGTTCTTC,CASSLVDRLGNEQFF
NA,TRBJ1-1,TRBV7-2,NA,TGTGCCAGCAGCTCCTTCCCCCGCACTGAAGCTTTCTTT,CASSSFPRTEAFF
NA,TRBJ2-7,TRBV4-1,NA,TGCGCCAGCAGATCAGTGGGGGGGCAAACCACCTACGAGCAGTACTTC,CASRSVGGQTTYEQYF
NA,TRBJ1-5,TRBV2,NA,TGTGCCAGCAGACAGGGCGATCAGCCCCAGCATTTT,CASRQGDQPQHF